This T cell receptor (beta chain) was sequenced during a study of T-cell memory formation after mild COVID-19. TCRdb fed the 5' RACE reads into MiXCR, producing one record per CDR3 protein. This sample has some 350,000 distinct CDR3 sequences; 10% to 15% occur once, and the top ten carry about a fifth. Germline V CDR1 and CDR2: MNHNY, SVGAGI (reference sequence). This CDR3 is 14 amino acids long. The trim removed 2 bases at V and 7 bases at J, leaving 3 bases unmatched. The sequenced material came from PBMCs or a T cell subset sorted from them (not recorded which). The TCR originated in a man between 18 and 35 years old who had mild COVID-19 (a few samples of this study predate the infection). Cell type and time point are not known. The gene calls are TRBV6-6 and TRBJ2-2, with TRBD2 matching 8 bases. CDR3 sequence (DNA): TGTGCCAGCAGTTACGGGCGGGGGGACGGGGAGCTGTTTTTT. It translates to CASSYGRGDGELFF.